This TCR beta chain was identified in a study of blood T cell repertoires in COVID-19. Across the whole study: The United States, Italy and Spain provided the acute and convalescent COVID-19 samples. From T cells, B-cell-depleted T cells, or PBMCs came the material, which was cDNA or gDNA.

How the authors handled the data: Scientists estimated how many nucleated cells there were by amplifying reference gene primers. Assay: immunoSEQ multiplex PCR; the TCRdb copy retains only in-frame clones and omits some. V and J calls and clone size follow that table, whereas D and trimming were derived from the DNA. The table shows some 400,000 clones, with about 88% occurring only once. The CDR3 is 16 amino acids. Germline V gene lookup returns CDR1 KGHSH and CDR2 LQKENI. Trimming took 6 bases from V and 4 from J, leaving 21 bases between them. Sequencing used peripheral blood. The TCR sequence derives from a human donor in a cohort sampled during active COVID-19. The chain uses TRBV18 and TRBJ2-5; a weak D match, TRBD1 (6 bases). The DNA of the CDR3 is TGTGCCAGCTCCCTTATGGGGGACATTAAATCAGAGACCCAGTACTTC. Protein: CASSLMGDIKSETQYF.